This T cell receptor (beta chain) was sequenced during a study of cytomegalovirus exposure and HLA in healthy donors. Repertoires were generated with immunoSEQ multiplex PCR, while TCRdb's copy carries only in-frame clones and drops some. Among roughly 150,000 clones listed, around four fifths were seen once. The donors were part of the validation cohort, which consisted of approximately 110 subjects and was separate from the first cohort of 666 subjects. The CDR3 length is 15 residues. Deletions cut 0 bases from V and 0 bases from J, with 9 bases between. Germline-derived CDR1 and CDR2 are SGDLS and YYNGEE. General study results and limits: Subsequent analysis found a tendency for first-cohort TCR clusters to co-occur within the 110 or so validation repertoires.

Of note for this clone: The antigen remains undetermined.

This clonotype was sampled from a man younger than 45 in good health and CMV-seropositive. The sequenced sample was PBMCs. This chain uses TRBV9 with TRBJ1-2; possibly TRBD1 for D (5 bases). The DNA of the CDR3 is TGTGCCAGCAGCGTAGTGGGGGGACCTAACTATGGCTACACCTTC. This codes for CASSVVGGPNYGYTF.